This section outlines one T cell receptor beta chain sequence together with its context. The data belong to a study of blood T cell repertoires in COVID-19. Overall study: Specimens from acute and convalescent COVID-19 originated in the United States, Italy and Spain. T cells, B-cell-depleted T cells, or PBMCs supplied cDNA or gDNA.

V was shortened by 1 base and J by 3 bases, with 7 bases between the two germline ends. CDR3 size: 14 residues. Per the germline V gene, CDR1 is SGHAT and CDR2 is FQNNGV. How the authors handled the data: The assay estimated nucleated cells by amplifying reference gene primers. Data came from immunoSEQ multiplex PCR; TCRdb stores just in-frame clones and leaves some out. V, J and clone size were drawn from that table, and D and trimming were deduced from the DNA. The sample carries around 30,000 clones, 90% recorded once. Material for sequencing was peripheral blood. The sequence came from a man older than 75 with acute or convalescent COVID-19. The chain links TRBV11-2 to TRBJ2-1; D gene ambiguous. The CDR3 spells CASSLGANYNEQFF. CDR3 DNA: TGTGCCAGCAGCTTAGGAGCCAACTACAATGAGCAGTTCTTC.